This T cell receptor beta chain appears in the sequencing data of a study of shared clonotypes between healthy human individuals. Overall study context: Contributing individuals were two females and three males aged 18 to 49.

The V and J ends lost 5 bases and 9 bases respectively, with 20 bases between them. This CDR3 comprises 15 residues. Germline V CDR1 and CDR2: MGHDK, SYGVNS. It was about 210 ng DNA, 28,000 or so T cell genomes, that sorted-subset replicate PCRs used. The protocol was immunoSEQ multiplex PCR, while the TCRdb copy is restricted to in-frame clones and leaves out a portion. The sample shows some 2,500,000 clones, over 85% of them seen only once. Sequencing was done on a sample of naive CD4+ T cells from PBMCs. The subset denotes: CD45RA+ positively selected. This TCR derives from a man aged 18 to 35 in good health. Some clones in this sample may be carry-over from other donors' samples. The rearrangement links TRBV25-1 to TRBJ2-1; TRBD1 or TRBD2 may be the D gene (5 bases each). In DNA form, the CDR3 reads TGTGCCAGCAGTAAGGCCGGGACCCCGGGTACTGAGCAGTTCTTC. Translated: CASSKAGTPGTEQFF.